Below are 28 T cell receptor beta chains sequenced from a single sample in a study of T cells in Graves' hyperthyroidism and ophthalmopathy. Amplification of TCR beta CDR3 regions was performed using RNA transcripts as template. TCR CDR3 regions were first amplified by RT-PCR with HTBI primers. TCRdb reanalysed the multiplex PCR reads using MiXCR and keeps one entry per CDR3 protein. The table lists around 520,000 distinct CDR3 sequences, roughly 25% of them singletons. The sample comprised blood. The receptor source for this set is a woman aged 25 to 39 with Graves' ophthalmopathy.

The J gene is TRBJ1-1, the V gene TRBV6-5; unclear D gene. The CDR3 runs to 12 residues. Germline-derived CDR1 and CDR2 are MNHEY and SVGAGI. The V end lost 3 bases, the J end lost 4 bases, and 6 bases lay between the germline ends. The CDR3: CASSYGITEAFF. CDR3 DNA: TGTGCCAGCAGTTATGGAATCACTGAAGCTTTCTTT.

This clonotype appeared many times. The chain combines TRBV2 with TRBJ2-7, with D unclear. Trimming took 4 bases from V and 1 from J, leaving 8 bases between them. The CDR3 runs to 13 residues. Germline CDR1 reads SNHLY; CDR2 reads FYNNEI. The CDR3 loop reads CASSVSPSYEQYF. The CDR3 DNA follows: TGTGCCAGCAGTGTTAGCCCTTCCTACGAGCAGTACTTC.

This clonotype was found a few times. This chain connects TRBV12-3 or TRBV12-4 to TRBJ1-1; D gene uncertain. This CDR3 comprises 14 residues. V was pared by 1 base and J by 1 base, with 7 bases between. CDR3 DNA sequence: TGTGCCAGCAGTTTAGACCGCTCGAACACTGAAGCTTTCTTT. Amino acids: CASSLDRSNTEAFF.

This chain links TRBV24-1 with TRBJ1-1; tentatively, D is TRBD1 (5 bases). The V end lost 3 bases, the J end lost 8 bases, and 18 bases lay between the germline ends. The CDR3 is 15 residues long. Looked up from germline, CDR1 is KGHDR and CDR2 is SFDVKD. CDR3 sequence (DNA): TGTGCCACCAGTGATCCGACAGTCAACAGAGGGGAAGCTTTCTTT. Translated, it gives CATSDPTVNRGEAFF.

The chain uses TRBV6-1 and TRBJ2-5; 13 positions match TRBD2. V was clipped by 4 bases and J by 5 bases; unmatched bases: 7. Per germline, CDR1 MNHNS and CDR2 SASEGT. CDR3 length equals 16 residues. CDR3 sequence: CASSATGTSGVETQYF. CDR3 sequence (DNA): TGTGCCAGCAGTGCAACCGGGACTAGCGGGGTGGAGACCCAGTACTTC.

This clonotype was seen ten or more times. The chain has TRBV4-1 and TRBJ1-1, with no clear D. Germline V gives CDR1 MGHRA, CDR2 YSYEKL. CDR3 size: 15 residues. V shed 1 base and J shed 2 bases, with 11 bases lying between them. This CDR3 reads CASSQGFSSNTEAFF. CDR3 DNA: TGCGCCAGCAGCCAAGGTTTCAGTTCTAACACTGAAGCTTTCTTT.

This clonotype was counted a few times. The genes are TRBV9 and TRBJ1-3; tentative D call: TRBD1 (5 bases). This CDR3 is built from 16 residues. Trimming left V 0 bases short and J 0 bases short, with 10 bases between. CDR1 and CDR2 (germline): SGDLS, YYNGEE. In nucleotides, the CDR3 is TGTGCCAGCAGCGTAGGTCGGGGGGGCTCTGGAAACACCATATATTTT. Its translation is CASSVGRGGSGNTIYF.

This clonotype has more than one count but fewer than ten. The chain employs TRBV12-3 or TRBV12-4 and TRBJ2-2; no firm D call. CDR3 length: 14 residues. Trimming took 5 bases from V and 2 from J, leaving 9 bases between them. DNA of the CDR3: TGTGCCAGCAGTCCGGACGACAACACCGGGGAGCTGTTTTTT. It codes for CASSPDDNTGELFF.

The chain carries TRBV12-3 or TRBV12-4 and TRBJ2-3; 9 bases line up with TRBD2. Losses at the gene ends were 5 bases for V and 9 bases for J; bases not matched to a gene: 6. The CDR3 consists of 13 residues. Here the CDR3 reads CASSTESGGTQYF. The CDR3 DNA reads TGTGCCAGCAGTACGGAGAGCGGGGGGACGCAGTATTTT.

This clonotype was detected only once. The CDR3 reads CAISASDSGSQPQHF. DNA of the CDR3: TGTGCCATCAGTGCATCCGACAGCGGTAGTCAGCCCCAGCATTTT. The genes are TRBV10-3 and TRBJ1-5; D perhaps matches TRBD1 (5 bases). Trimming pared 4 bases from V and 6 bases from J, leaving 16 bases between. The germline CDR1 and CDR2 sequences are ENHRY and SYGVKD. The CDR3 is made up of 15 amino acids.

The chain's CDR3 is CASSLPGRSNTEAFF. For the CDR3, the DNA is TGTGCCAGCAGCCTCCCAGGGAGGTCGAACACTGAAGCTTTCTTT. The rearrangement links TRBV12-3 or TRBV12-4 to TRBJ1-1; D is possibly TRBD1 (5 bases). This CDR3 spans 15 amino acids. V shed 6 bases and J shed 1 base, with 15 bases lying between them.

The chain links TRBV6-5 to TRBJ1-2; unclear D gene. Trimming removed 7 bases at V and 5 bases at J, with 17 bases between. CDR3 length equals 14 residues. CDR1 is MNHEY and CDR2 is SVGAGI in the germline V gene. The CDR3 coding sequence is TGTGCCAGCAAGTTTGGAGGGTCTAGGTATGGCTACACCTTC. Translating gives CASKFGGSRYGYTF.

The chain carries TRBV6-1 and TRBJ2-5, with D perhaps given as TRBD1 or TRBD2 (5 bases each). The CDR3 is 14 residues long. Trimming removed 6 bases at V and 2 bases at J, with 13 bases between. Germline V gives CDR1 MNHNS, CDR2 SASEGT. The CDR3 nucleotides are TGTGCCAGCAGGATCCCGGGACCACAAGAGACCCAGTACTTC. Amino acids: CASRIPGPQETQYF.

This clonotype was observed at least ten times. The V call is TRBV5-1, the J call TRBJ1-2; D unresolved. The CDR3 is 13 amino acids. Germline CDR1 reads SGHRS; CDR2 reads YFSETQ. Trimming stripped 1 base from V and 8 bases from J, with 12 bases between. The CDR3 DNA follows: TGCGCCAGCAGCTTGATGACGACGGGGGGCTACACCTTC. Its translation: CASSLMTTGGYTF.

The chain uses TRBV4-1 and TRBJ1-3; D is uncertain. Per the germline V gene, CDR1 is MGHRA and CDR2 is YSYEKL. Trimming left V 2 bases short and J 0 bases short, with 14 bases between. CDR3 length: 17 amino acids. The CDR3 protein is CASSQSRAASSGNTIYF. CDR3 bases: TGCGCCAGCAGCCAATCCCGGGCCGCGAGCTCTGGAAACACCATATATTTT.

In its sample, this clonotype was seen many times. The chain recombines TRBV12-3 or TRBV12-4 with TRBJ2-7; no clear D gene. Trimming pared 6 bases from V and 6 bases from J, leaving 18 bases between. This CDR3 contains 14 residues. In DNA, the CDR3 is TGTGCCAGCAGGGGCTCCGGACGGACCTCCGAGCAGTACTTC. It encodes CASRGSGRTSEQYF.

This clonotype was recorded many times. This CDR3 reads CSARTGTGGIPAFF. CDR3 DNA: TGCAGTGCTAGAACTGGGACAGGGGGTATCCCAGCTTTCTTT. The chain has TRBV20-1 and TRBJ1-1; 11 bases are shared with TRBD1. Per germline, CDR1 DFQATT and CDR2 SNEGSKA (reference sequence). The ends lost 2 bases at V and 10 bases at J; junction bases unmatched: 9. This CDR3 contains 14 residues.

The table lists this clonotype with many counts. The chain couples TRBV20-1 to TRBJ2-7; tentatively, D is TRBD1 or TRBD2 (6 bases each). This CDR3 is built from 14 residues. V was clipped by 6 bases and J by 5 bases, with 20 bases between them. Germline CDR1 and CDR2: DFQATT and SNEGSKA (reference sequence). CDR3 nucleotides: TGCAGTGCCACTGGGTATGGGGGGCGCGACGAGCAGTACTTC. It yields the protein CSATGYGGRDEQYF.

Only a few counts were recorded for this clonotype. The rearrangement uses TRBV9 and TRBJ1-5; no reliable D call. CDR3 size: 15 residues. Germline V gene sequence: CDR1 SGDLS, CDR2 YYNGEE. V was pared by 3 bases and J by 2 bases, with 12 bases between. The CDR3 bases are TGTGCCAGCAGCGAGGGTGGTAGCCGCAATCAGCCCCAGCATTTT. Protein sequence: CASSEGGSRNQPQHF.

The sample holds many counts of this clonotype. The chain employs TRBV12-3 or TRBV12-4 and TRBJ1-1, with D possibly being TRBD1 (5 bases). Trimming shortened V by 3 bases and J by 5 bases, and 10 bases separated the two germline ends. The length of the CDR3 is 13 residues. The CDR3 DNA is TGTGCCAGCAGTTTCGAGGGGCGGACTGAAGCTTTCTTT. It yields the protein CASSFEGRTEAFF.

The chain links TRBV20-1 to TRBJ1-5; D is unclear. The germline V gene has CDR1 DFQATT and CDR2 SNEGSKA (reference sequence). With 4 bases removed from V and 1 base from J, the gap between germline ends came to 5 bases. CDR3 length: 12 amino acids. CDR3 nucleotide sequence: TGCAGTGCTATGGTCAGCAATCAGCCCCAGCATTTT. It specifies CSAMVSNQPQHF.

The sample holds many counts of this clonotype. CDR3 sequence: CASSYAGASGNTIYF. The CDR3 nucleotides are TGTGCCAGCAGTTACGCAGGCGCCTCTGGAAACACCATATATTTT. This chain connects TRBV6-5 to TRBJ1-3; D is ambiguous. The CDR3 length is 15 residues. The germline CDR1 and CDR2 sequences are MNHEY and SVGAGI. V lost 2 bases and J lost 0, with 8 bases in between.

This clonotype has more than one count but fewer than ten. The rearrangement links TRBV18 to TRBJ1-1; D call uncertain. Trimming stripped 3 bases from V and 5 bases from J, with 16 bases between. Germline CDR1 and CDR2: KGHSH and LQKENI. The CDR3 is made up of 15 amino acids. Written as DNA, the CDR3 is TGTGCCAGCTCACCCCGAACGGACCCGAGGACTGAAGCTTTCTTT. Its protein is CASSPRTDPRTEAFF.

This sequence joins TRBV20-1 and TRBJ1-1, with 8 bases aligning to TRBD1. This CDR3 is built from 15 residues. CDR1 DFQATT and CDR2 SNEGSKA come from the germline V gene (reference sequence). The trim removed 0 bases at V and 7 bases at J, leaving 10 bases unmatched. This chain's CDR3 is CSARDLTGGALEAFF. The CDR3 bases are TGCAGTGCTAGAGATCTTACAGGGGGAGCCCTTGAAGCTTTCTTT.

Ten or more counts support this clonotype. This chain links TRBV6-2 or TRBV6-3 with TRBJ1-1; D perhaps matches TRBD1 (5 bases). The V gene's germline CDR1 is MNHEY and CDR2 SVGEGT. This CDR3 has 15 amino acids. Trimming cost V 3 bases and J 0 bases, with 11 bases left between them. The CDR3 loop reads CASSYWGRLNTEAFF. The CDR3 nucleotides read TGTGCCAGCAGTTATTGGGGGAGACTGAACACTGAAGCTTTCTTT.

This clonotype was recorded at least ten times. For the CDR3, the DNA is TGTGCCAGCAGTTACGGGCGAACAGGGTCCGAGCAGTACTTC. Protein: CASSYGRTGSEQYF. The V call is TRBV6-2 or TRBV6-3, the J call TRBJ2-7; a weak D match, TRBD1 (6 bases). This CDR3 spans 14 amino acids. Trimming left V 2 bases short and J 6 bases short, with 14 bases between. CDR1 is MNHEY, CDR2 SVGEGT, per germline.

This clonotype showed up many times. The chain is built from TRBV12-3 or TRBV12-4 and TRBJ1-2; possible D gene TRBD1, 5 bases. Trimming removed 5 bases at V and 4 bases at J, with 14 bases between. The CDR3 length is 14 residues. The CDR3 nucleotides read TGTGCCAGCAGTCCAAGGGAAGGGGTCTATGGCTACACCTTC. This sequence encodes CASSPREGVYGYTF.

This clonotype was counted only a few times. The genes are TRBV29-1 and TRBJ2-5, with 8 bases lining up with TRBD1. CDR1 is SQVTM, CDR2 ANQGSEA, per germline. Trimming removed 6 bases from V and 4 bases from J; junction bases left unmatched: 7. The length of the CDR3 is 13 residues. This chain's CDR3 is CSVKTGGRETQYF. In nucleotides, the CDR3 is TGCAGCGTAAAAACAGGGGGACGAGAGACCCAGTACTTC. Full variable domain (missing parts from reference TRBV29-1 and TRBJ2-5): SAVISQKPSRDICQRGTSLTIQCQVDSQVTMMFWYRQQPGQSLTLIATANQGSEATYESGFVIDKFPISRPNLTFSTLTVSNMSPEDSSIYLCSVKTGGRETQYFGPGTRLLVL.